This T cell receptor beta chain is from a study of cytomegalovirus exposure and HLA in healthy donors. In the PCR, 60 Vbeta and 13 Jbeta primers were used. Sequencing was performed with immunoSEQ multiplex PCR; in TCRdb, only in-frame clones are kept and a portion is missing. This table holds 200,000 to 250,000 clones. As for this clone: At one end the junction does not follow the germline gene, possibly because of a read error. Distinct nucleotide sequences in the sample also encode this CDR3.

The CDR3 totals 15 residues. The germline CDR1 and CDR2 sequences are SNHLY and FYNNEI. The rearrangement joins TRBV2 to TRBJ2-1; 11 positions match TRBD1. Material for sequencing was PBMCs. This TCR was recovered from a woman in her 30s in good health and CMV-seropositive. The DNA of the CDR3 is TGTGCCAGTAGTGAAGGCGGGACAGGGGGTAGGGAGGAGTTCTTC. As protein: CASSEGGTGGREEFF.